Listed here are 30 T cell receptor beta chains from one sample, sequenced in a study of blood T cell repertoires in COVID-19. Libraries were prepared by immunoSEQ multiplex PCR; TCRdb keeps only in-frame clonotypes and omits some of them. The table has about 290,000 clones, around 92% seen once. Sequences were obtained from peripheral blood. All receptors derive from a woman aged 25 to 39 with COVID-19, enrolled during active disease.

This clone was seen only once. The chain joins TRBV29-1 to TRBJ1-1, with D maybe TRBD1 (6 bases). V was cut by 3 bases and J by 10 bases, with 15 bases left in between. This CDR3 comprises 12 residues. Per the germline V gene, CDR1 is SQVTM and CDR2 is ANQGSEA. CDR3 DNA sequence: TGCAGCGTTGATAACAGGGAGCCTAGAGCTTTCTTT. Translation: CSVDNREPRAFF.

V gene TRBV3-1 (or the pseudogene TRBV3-2) combines with J gene TRBJ2-7; 10 bases line up with TRBD1. The CDR3 has 13 residues. From germline, CDR1 is LGHDT and CDR2 YNNKEL (reference sequence). V lost 8 bases to trimming and J lost 7 bases; unmatched junction nucleotides: 8. The CDR3 region has the DNA TGTGCCAGCGGAGACAGGGGGCCTTGGGAGCAGTACTTC. This translates into CASGDRGPWEQYF.

This sequence joins TRBV3-1 (or the pseudogene TRBV3-2) and TRBJ2-1; weak D call: TRBD2 (5 bases). Germline V gene data show CDR1 as LGHDT and CDR2 as YNNKEL (reference sequence). CDR3 length: 14 residues. V dropped 8 bases and J dropped 5 bases, with 16 bases sitting between them. The CDR3 loop is CASREPGLNNEQFF. The CDR3 DNA follows: TGTGCCAGCCGCGAGCCGGGGTTAAACAATGAGCAGTTCTTC.

V and J are TRBV27 and TRBJ2-7; TRBD1 aligns across 7 bases. The germline V gene has CDR1 MNHEY and CDR2 SMNVEV (reference sequence). Unmatched junction bases numbered 7, after V lost 5 bases and J lost 3 bases. This CDR3 is 14 amino acids long. The CDR3 nucleotides read TGTGCCAGCAGTCTCCACAACAGGGGCTACGAGCAGTACTTC. Residues: CASSLHNRGYEQYF.

The V and J genes are TRBV7-9 and TRBJ2-4; weak D call: TRBD1 (5 bases). Germline CDR1 reads SEHNR; CDR2 reads FQNEAQ (reference sequence). The germline V and J ends were trimmed by 5 bases and 0 bases, with 11 bases remaining between them. This CDR3 contains 15 residues. CDR3: CASSPTEIAKNIQYF. The CDR3, as DNA: TGTGCCAGCAGCCCGACAGAGATAGCCAAAAACATTCAGTACTTC.

This rearrangement joins TRBV7-9 to TRBJ1-1; D is perhaps TRBD1 (6 bases). Between the trimmed V and J ends, which lost 8 bases and 4 bases, there was a span of 17 bases. CDR1 is SEHNR, CDR2 FQNEAQ, per germline (reference sequence). There are 14 residues in the CDR3. The CDR3 here is CASPRMTGSTEAFF. The CDR3 DNA reads as TGTGCCAGCCCCCGTATGACAGGAAGCACTGAAGCTTTCTTT.

The J gene is TRBJ1-1, the V gene TRBV5-1; TRBD1 matches 7 bases. The J segment lost 3 bases and the V segment lost 4 bases, leaving 12 bases of the junction unmatched. This CDR3 region has 16 residues. Germline V gene lookup returns CDR1 SGHRS and CDR2 YFSETQ. The CDR3 reads CASSANAGGADTEAFF. In nucleotides, the CDR3 is TGCGCCAGCAGCGCCAATGCAGGGGGAGCCGACACTGAAGCTTTCTTT.

The chain has TRBV4-1 and TRBJ1-1, with 8 bases identical to TRBD1. The CDR3 is 16 residues long. Germline trimming cut 0 bases from V and 5 bases from J; bases unmatched to any gene: 8. CDR1 is MGHRA, CDR2 YSYEKL, per germline. The CDR3: CASSQDVGTGLTEAFF. The CDR3 bases are TGCGCCAGCAGCCAAGATGTGGGGACAGGTCTAACTGAAGCTTTCTTT.

This clone was counted a single time. The V call is TRBV13, the J call TRBJ1-3; no reliable D call. Trimming took off 5 bases at V and 3 bases at J, with 14 bases between the two ends. The CDR3 length is 15 residues. Germline V gene data show CDR1 as PRHDT and CDR2 as FYEKMQ (reference sequence). The CDR3 nucleotides are TGTGCCAGCAGCCCCCGAGATGAGCGTGGAAACACCATATATTTT. Its translation: CASSPRDERGNTIYF.

J is TRBJ2-7 and V is TRBV5-1; TRBD1 aligns across 7 bases. The length of the CDR3 is 15 residues. V shed 4 bases and J 2 bases; nucleotides not matched to a gene: 9. The germline V gene encodes CDR1 SGHRS and CDR2 YFSETQ. CDR3 DNA: TGCGCCAGCAGCCCCGACAGGGAGCGGCCCTACGAGCAGTACTTC. Encoded protein: CASSPDRERPYEQYF.

CDR3 coding DNA: TGCGCCAGCAGCTCCAGACAGGGTGCGGGATCACCCCTCCACTTT. It yields the protein CASSSRQGAGSPLHF. The chain links TRBV5-1 to TRBJ1-6, with 7 bases aligning to TRBD1. This CDR3 is built from 15 residues. The germline CDR1 and CDR2 sequences are SGHRS and YFSETQ. V was pared by 3 bases and J by 10 bases, with 10 bases of the junction left unmatched.

V is TRBV11-2 and J is TRBJ1-1; no clear D. Germline V gene lookup returns CDR1 SGHAT and CDR2 FQNNGV. The V end was cut by 4 bases, the J end by 3 bases, with 12 bases between. CDR3 length equals 14 residues. The CDR3 sequence is CASSYQVRDTEAFF. The CDR3 nucleotides read TGTGCCAGCAGCTATCAGGTTCGTGACACTGAAGCTTTCTTT. Together with reference TRBV11-2 and TRBJ1-1, the CDR3 gives the full variable domain: EAGVAQSPRYKIIEKRQSVAFWCNPISGHATLYWYQQILGQGPKLLIQFQNNGVVDDSQLPKDRFSAERLKGVDSTLKIQPAKLEDSAVYLCASSYQVRDTEAFFGQGTRLTVV.

This chain connects TRBV7-4 to TRBJ2-1, with D tentatively TRBD2 (6 bases). Germline CDR1 reads SGHVT; CDR2 reads SQSDAQ. Trimming left V 8 bases short and J 8 bases short, with 16 bases between. The CDR3 is 13 amino acids. Here the CDR3 reads CASRGWRVYEQFF. CDR3 sequence (DNA): TGTGCCAGCCGGGGGTGGCGGGTATATGAGCAGTTCTTC.

The chain is built from TRBV30 and TRBJ1-2; no definite D call. Between the trimmed V and J ends, which lost 0 bases and 1 base, there was a span of 12 bases. In germline, CDR1 is GTSNPN, CDR2 SVGIG (reference sequence). This CDR3 comprises 15 residues. CDR3 nucleotide sequence: TGTGCCTGGAGTGTAGGTCCCGCGGGTAACTATGGCTACACCTTC. Its translation is CAWSVGPAGNYGYTF.

The rearrangement links TRBV5-1 to TRBJ2-2, with a weak D call TRBD2 (6 bases). Per germline, CDR1 SGHRS and CDR2 YFSETQ. V lost 4 bases and J lost 6, with 10 bases in between. The CDR3 extends over 13 amino acids. The CDR3 sequence: CASSPGLSGELFF. As DNA, the CDR3 is TGCGCCAGCAGCCCCGGACTATCCGGGGAGCTGTTTTTT.

The V and J genes are TRBV27 and TRBJ1-6, with TRBD1 as a possible D gene (5 bases). V was shortened by 6 bases and J by 10 bases, with 19 bases between the two germline ends. CDR3 length equals 15 residues. The germline V gene encodes CDR1 MNHEY and CDR2 SMNVEV (reference sequence). Written as DNA, the CDR3 is TGTGCCAGCAGGGTCGTCGGGCAGGGCAGGTCACCCCTCCACTTT. Translating gives CASRVVGQGRSPLHF.

This chain joins TRBV28 and TRBJ2-5; 8 bases map to TRBD1. There are 15 residues in the CDR3. V lost 5 bases, J lost 2 bases, and 7 bases stayed unmatched. Looked up from germline, CDR1 is MDHEN and CDR2 is SYDVKM. The CDR3 protein is CASSNRRGRQETQYF. Here the CDR3 DNA reads TGTGCCAGCAGTAACCGCAGGGGGCGACAAGAGACCCAGTACTTC.

The genes are TRBV6-6 and TRBJ1-2; maybe TRBD1 (6 bases). The germline CDR1 and CDR2 sequences are MNHNY and SVGAGI (reference sequence). The V end lost 5 bases, the J end lost 3 bases, and 16 bases lay between the germline ends. The CDR3 length is 15 residues. CDR3 DNA: TGTGCCAGCAGTCCAACAGGGTTGGTGGACTATGGCTACACCTTC. It yields the protein CASSPTGLVDYGYTF.

The J gene is TRBJ2-2, the V gene TRBV5-1, with D possibly being TRBD2 (5 bases). Germline CDR1 SGHRS, CDR2 YFSETQ. V gave up 4 bases and J gave up 3 bases, with 13 bases separating them. This CDR3 comprises 15 residues. The CDR3 sequence is CASSPGNPYTGELFF. CDR3 coding DNA: TGCGCCAGCAGCCCGGGAAACCCATACACCGGGGAGCTGTTTTTT. Full variable domain (outside the CDR3, taken from reference TRBV5-1 and TRBJ2-2): KAGVTQTPRYLIKTRGQQVTLSCSPISGHRSVSWYQQTPGQGLQFLFEYFSETQRNKGNFPGRFSGRQFSNSRSEMNVSTLELGDSALYLCASSPGNPYTGELFFGEGSRLTVL.

The CDR3 bases are TGTGCCAGCAGTTTTCTTCCCGACAGTCCTTATGGCTACACCTTC. Encoded protein: CASSFLPDSPYGYTF. The chain carries TRBV28 and TRBJ1-2, with a weak D call TRBD1 (5 bases). This CDR3 comprises 15 residues. V dropped 3 bases and J dropped 5 bases, with 16 bases sitting between them. Germline-derived CDR1 and CDR2 are MDHEN and SYDVKM.

The chain links TRBV2 to TRBJ1-4, with 8 bases fitting TRBD1. The CDR3 covers 16 residues. Germline V lookup: CDR1 SNHLY, CDR2 FYNNEI. Trimming took 5 bases from V and 4 from J; bases not matched to a gene: 9. CDR3 bases: TGTGCCAGCAGTAGGGATCGGACAGGGATTAATGAAAAACTGTTTTTT. Its translation: CASSRDRTGINEKLFF. The full variable domain, with the rest looked up from reference TRBV2 and TRBJ1-4, is EPEVTQTPSHQVTQMGQEVILRCVPISNHLYFYWYRQILGQKVEFLVSFYNNEISEKSEIFDDQFSVERPDGSNFTLKIRSTKLEDSAMYFCASSRDRTGINEKLFFGSGTQLSVL.

V is TRBV2 and J is TRBJ1-4, with 7 bases that match TRBD1. J was trimmed by 8 bases and V by 5 bases; bases with no gene match: 14. The CDR3 has 16 residues. Germline-derived CDR1 and CDR2 are SNHLY and FYNNEI. For the CDR3, the DNA is TGTGCCAGCAGTCAAGGAGGGACAGCGTTCAGGGAAAAACTGTTTTTT. This gives the protein CASSQGGTAFREKLFF.

The rearrangement links TRBV30 to TRBJ1-6; TRBD1 might be the D (5 bases). The germline gives CDR1 GTSNPN, CDR2 SVGIG (reference sequence). This CDR3 is 12 amino acids long. The V end lost 5 bases, the J end lost 11 bases, and 13 bases lay between the germline ends. CDR3 DNA sequence: TGTGCCTGGGCCACCACGGGGGCACCCCTCCACTTT. It translates to CAWATTGAPLHF.

The table lists this clone with a count of one. This sequence joins TRBV6-5 and TRBJ2-1; 7 bases line up with TRBD2. Germline loops: CDR1 MNHEY, CDR2 SVGAGI. The CDR3 sequence is 13 residues long. Losses at the gene ends were 7 bases for V and 10 bases for J; bases not matched to a gene: 10. The CDR3 DNA reads TGTGCCAGCAAGGGGAGGGGATCCAGGGAGCAGTTCTTC. Encoded protein: CASKGRGSREQFF.

The V gene is TRBV15, the J gene TRBJ1-2, with no clear D. Trimming took off 0 bases at V and 5 bases at J, with 16 bases between the two ends. Germline V gene lookup returns CDR1 LNHNV and CDR2 YYDKDF (reference sequence). This CDR3 has 16 amino acids. CDR3 in amino acids: CATSRDRTAQLYGYTF. The CDR3 region has the DNA TGTGCCACCAGCAGAGATCGAACAGCTCAGCTATATGGCTACACCTTC.

This clone was observed a single time. The gene calls are TRBV6-5 and TRBJ1-1, with unresolved D. This CDR3 comprises 11 residues. The germline V and J ends were trimmed by 6 bases and 5 bases, with 7 bases remaining between them. The germline CDR1 and CDR2 sequences are MNHEY and SVGAGI. CDR3 loop: CASRSGTEAFF. For the CDR3, the DNA is TGTGCCAGCAGGTCCGGGACTGAAGCTTTCTTT.

This rearrangement joins TRBV3-1 (or the pseudogene TRBV3-2) to TRBJ2-4; no clear D. Trimming removed 2 bases from V and 2 bases from J, with 7 bases in between. Germline V gives CDR1 LGHDT, CDR2 YNNKEL (reference sequence). This CDR3 is built from 14 residues. CDR3 bases: TGTGCCAGCAGCCAACGTAGTACCAAAAACATTCAGTACTTC. This codes for CASSQRSTKNIQYF.

This chain connects TRBV30 to TRBJ2-5; tentatively, D is TRBD2 (6 bases). This CDR3 is 12 amino acids long. Deletions cut 2 bases from V and 3 bases from J, with 7 bases between. The V gene's germline CDR1 is GTSNPN and CDR2 SVGIG (reference sequence). The DNA for the CDR3 is TGTGCCTGGAGTCGCGGGGAAGAGACCCAGTACTTC. Encoded protein: CAWSRGEETQYF.

The genes are TRBV12-5 and TRBJ1-5; D is possibly TRBD1 (6 bases). The CDR3 contains 14 residues. Trimming left V 6 bases short and J 3 bases short, with 12 bases between. Germline V gene sequence: CDR1 LGHNT, CDR2 FRNRAP. The CDR3 loop reads CASGQGQVNQPQHF. The CDR3 region has the DNA TGTGCTAGTGGCCAGGGACAAGTCAATCAGCCCCAGCATTTT.

The chain has TRBV19 and TRBJ2-2; TRBD2 agrees at 7 bases. The length of the CDR3 is 17 residues. J lost 4 bases, V lost 7 bases, and 15 bases had no gene match. The germline CDR1 and CDR2 sequences are LNHDA and SQIVND (reference sequence). The CDR3 DNA is TGTGCCAGTACCACCTCGGGACTAATTTATGGCACCGGGGAGCTGTTTTTT. Amino acids: CASTTSGLIYGTGELFF.